Shown below are 5 T cell receptor beta chains from a single sample sequenced in a study of blood T cell repertoires in COVID-19 (dated by TCRdb to about 2020). Library generation was performed with the immunoSEQ multiplex PCR assay. TCRdb took this table from immuneACCESS and kept in-frame rearrangements with V and J called. Such tables lack part of the clones; where checked against another copy, unresolved V genes explain under half of the gap, and the rest is unexplained. In all, the sample holds about 230,000 clones, and around four fifths of those were seen once. 2% to 3% of the sample rests with the top ten. Source material: peripheral blood. Every receptor here comes from a woman in her seventies with active or convalescent COVID-19.

The rearrangement joins TRBV19 to TRBJ2-7; 9 bases are a match to TRBD2. In germline, CDR1 is LNHDA, CDR2 SQIVND (reference sequence). V shed 7 bases, J shed 2 bases, and the junction held 9 bases outside the gene matches. CDR3 length: 15 residues. CDR3 sequence (DNA): TGTGCCAGTACCGCAATAGCGGGAGTCACCTACGAGCAGTACTTC. This translates into CASTAIAGVTYEQYF.

This clone was detected once. V is TRBV3-1 (or the pseudogene TRBV3-2) and J is TRBJ2-5, with a weak D call TRBD1 (6 bases). CDR1 LGHDT and CDR2 YNNKEL come from the germline V gene (reference sequence). The ends were cut back, 6 bases at V and 2 bases at J, with 10 bases in the middle. The length of the CDR3 is 13 residues. The CDR3 loop is CASSWTAQETQYF. The DNA of the CDR3 is TGTGCCAGCAGTTGGACAGCGCAAGAGACCCAGTACTTC.

This clone has just a few counts. The CDR3 DNA reads as TGTGCCAGCAGCCAAGAAGTGGAGGAAAAACTGTTTTTT. Its protein product is CASSQEVEEKLFF. This chain connects TRBV3-1 (or the pseudogene TRBV3-2) to TRBJ1-4; D unclear. V gave up 0 bases and J gave up 8 bases, with 7 bases separating them. The CDR3 contains 13 residues. Germline CDR1 reads LGHDT; CDR2 reads YNNKEL (reference sequence).

The genes are TRBV5-1 and TRBJ1-2; unclear D gene. Trimming removed 0 bases from V and 2 bases from J, with 11 bases in between. The germline CDR1 and CDR2 sequences are SGHRS and YFSETQ. This CDR3 contains 15 residues. CDR3: CASSLAGPENYGYTF. CDR3 sequence (DNA): TGCGCCAGCAGCTTGGCAGGCCCTGAAAACTATGGCTACACCTTC.

The chain is built from TRBV7-9 and TRBJ1-4; unclear D gene. Per the germline V gene, CDR1 is SEHNR and CDR2 is FQNEAQ (reference sequence). This CDR3 has 13 amino acids. V was pared by 3 bases and J by 7 bases, with 9 bases between. The CDR3 DNA reads as TGTGCCAGCAGCTTCCCTCTAACTGAAAAACTGTTTTTT. It translates to CASSFPLTEKLFF.